Detailed here is one T cell receptor (beta chain). The sample belongs to a study of blood T cell dynamics during melanoma immunotherapy. Overall study: Standard first-line treatment here was pembrolizumab or nivolumab plus ipilimumab in metastatic melanoma.

Every bulk PBMC sample received the same 350 ng of DNA. Sequenced by immunoSEQ multiplex PCR; TCRdb stores in-frame clones only, minus some. The sample has 13,000 or so clones; about nine tenths are singletons. The CDR3 extends over 15 amino acids. The V and J ends lost 0 bases and 8 bases respectively, with 14 bases between them. In germline, CDR1 is SGHKS, CDR2 YYEKEE (reference sequence). Time point of the sample: pre-treatment baseline. Blood was drawn before treatment and at week 3 after checkpoint blockade. The TCR comes from a human donor with melanoma. This specimen was blood, taken from a patient treated with checkpoint blockade. This chain links TRBV5-5 with TRBJ1-4, with D unresolved. The CDR3 DNA reads TGTGCCAGCAGCTTGGGAAACCGGGTTGGAGAAAAACTGTTTTTT. Its translation: CASSLGNRVGEKLFF.